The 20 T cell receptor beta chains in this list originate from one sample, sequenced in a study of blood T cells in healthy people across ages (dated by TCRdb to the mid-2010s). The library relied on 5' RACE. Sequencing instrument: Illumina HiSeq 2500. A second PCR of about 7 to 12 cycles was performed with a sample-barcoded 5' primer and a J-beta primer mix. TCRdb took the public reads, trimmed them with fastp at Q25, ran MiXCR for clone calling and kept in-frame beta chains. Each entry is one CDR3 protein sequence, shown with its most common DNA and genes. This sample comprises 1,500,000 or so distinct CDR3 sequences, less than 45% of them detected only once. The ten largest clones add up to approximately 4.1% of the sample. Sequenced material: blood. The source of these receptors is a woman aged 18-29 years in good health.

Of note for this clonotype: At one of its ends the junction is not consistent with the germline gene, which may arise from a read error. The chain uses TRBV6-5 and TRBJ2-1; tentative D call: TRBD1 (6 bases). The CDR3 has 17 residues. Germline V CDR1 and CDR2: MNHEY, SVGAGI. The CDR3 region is CASSWFFRDTTYNGQFF. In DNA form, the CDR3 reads TGTGCCAGCAGTTGGTTTTTCCGGGACACCACCTACAATGGGCAGTTCTTC.

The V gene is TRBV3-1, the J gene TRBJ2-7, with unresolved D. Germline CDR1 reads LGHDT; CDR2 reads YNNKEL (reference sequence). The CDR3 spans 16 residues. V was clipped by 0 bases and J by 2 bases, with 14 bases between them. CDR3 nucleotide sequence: TGTGCCAGCAGCCAAGATGGAGACACACGACCCTACGAGCAGTACTTC. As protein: CASSQDGDTRPYEQYF.

The CDR3 loop is CSVGRQGSSYEQYF. As DNA, the CDR3 is TGCAGCGTCGGAAGACAGGGAAGCTCCTACGAGCAGTACTTC. The chain recombines TRBV29-1 with TRBJ2-7; 7 positions agree with TRBD1. The V gene's germline CDR1 is SQVTM and CDR2 ANQGSEA. The V and J ends lost 6 bases and 0 bases, in that order; junction bases with no gene match: 8. CDR3 length: 14 residues.

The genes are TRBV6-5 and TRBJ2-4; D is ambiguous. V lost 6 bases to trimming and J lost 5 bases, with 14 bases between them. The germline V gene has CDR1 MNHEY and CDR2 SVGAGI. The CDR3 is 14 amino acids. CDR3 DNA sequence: TGTGCCAGCAGATTAGGTAGTTCCCAAAACATTCAGTACTTC. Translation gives CASRLGSSQNIQYF.

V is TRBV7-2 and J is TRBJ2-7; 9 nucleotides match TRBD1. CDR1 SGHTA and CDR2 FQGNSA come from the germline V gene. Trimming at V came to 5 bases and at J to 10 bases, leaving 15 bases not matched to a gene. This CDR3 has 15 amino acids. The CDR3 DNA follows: TGTGCCAGCAGCCGATTCTACGGGACAGGGTACGCCCAGTACTTC. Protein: CASSRFYGTGYAQYF.

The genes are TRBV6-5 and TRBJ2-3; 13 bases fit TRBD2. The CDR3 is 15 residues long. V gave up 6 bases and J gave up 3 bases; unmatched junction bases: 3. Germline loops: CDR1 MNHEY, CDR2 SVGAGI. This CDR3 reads CASRGTSGVTDTQYF. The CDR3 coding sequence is TGTGCCAGCAGGGGGACTAGCGGGGTGACAGATACGCAGTATTTT.

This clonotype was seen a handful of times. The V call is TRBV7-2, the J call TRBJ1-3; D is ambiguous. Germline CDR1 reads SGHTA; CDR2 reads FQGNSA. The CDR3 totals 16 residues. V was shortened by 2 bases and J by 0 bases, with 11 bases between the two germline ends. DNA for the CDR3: TGTGCCAGCAGCTTATCCCAGGCAGGCTCTGGAAACACCATATATTTT. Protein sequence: CASSLSQAGSGNTIYF. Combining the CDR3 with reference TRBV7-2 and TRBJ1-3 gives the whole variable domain GAGVSQSPSNKVTEKGKDVELRCDPISGHTALYWYRQSLGQGLEFLIYFQGNSAPDKSGLPSDRFSAERTGGSVSTLTIQRTQQEDSAVYLCASSLSQAGSGNTIYFGEGSWLTVV.

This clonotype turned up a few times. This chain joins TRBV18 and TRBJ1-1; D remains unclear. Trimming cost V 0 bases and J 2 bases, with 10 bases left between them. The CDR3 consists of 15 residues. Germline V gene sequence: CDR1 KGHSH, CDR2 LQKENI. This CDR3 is CASSPPVGVNTEAFF. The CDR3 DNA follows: TGTGCCAGCTCACCACCGGTTGGAGTAAACACTGAAGCTTTCTTT. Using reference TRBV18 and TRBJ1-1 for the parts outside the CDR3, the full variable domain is NAGVMQNPRHLVRRRGQEARLRCSPMKGHSHVYWYRQLPEEGLKFMVYLQKENIIDESGMPKERFSAEFPKEGPSILRIQQVVRGDSAAYFCASSPPVGVNTEAFFGQGTRLTVV.

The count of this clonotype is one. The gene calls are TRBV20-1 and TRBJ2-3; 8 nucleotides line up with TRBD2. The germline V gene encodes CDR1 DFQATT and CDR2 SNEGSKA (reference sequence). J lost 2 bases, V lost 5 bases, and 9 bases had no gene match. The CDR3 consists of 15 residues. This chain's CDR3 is CSALRGTRPTDTQYF. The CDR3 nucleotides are TGCAGTGCTCTAAGGGGGACTAGGCCCACAGATACGCAGTATTTT.

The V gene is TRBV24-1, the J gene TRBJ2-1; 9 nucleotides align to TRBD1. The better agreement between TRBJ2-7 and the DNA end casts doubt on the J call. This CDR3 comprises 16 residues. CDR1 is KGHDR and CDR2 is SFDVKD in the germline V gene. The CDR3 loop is CATSDRGTGTYNEQYF. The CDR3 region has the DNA TGTGCCACCAGTGACCGCGGGACAGGGACCTACAATGAGCAGTACTTC.

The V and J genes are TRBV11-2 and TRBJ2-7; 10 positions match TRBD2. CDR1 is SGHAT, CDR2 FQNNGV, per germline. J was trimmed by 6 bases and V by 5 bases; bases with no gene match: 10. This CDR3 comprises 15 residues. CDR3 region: CASSPGASGSAEQYF. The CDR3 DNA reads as TGTGCCAGCAGCCCAGGGGCTAGCGGGAGCGCCGAGCAGTACTTC.

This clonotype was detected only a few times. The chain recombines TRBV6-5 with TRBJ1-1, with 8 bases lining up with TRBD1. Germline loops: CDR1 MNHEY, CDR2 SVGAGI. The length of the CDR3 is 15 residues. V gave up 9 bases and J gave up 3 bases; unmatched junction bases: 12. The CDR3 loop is CASWRGQVPYTEAFF. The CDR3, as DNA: TGTGCCAGTTGGCGGGGACAGGTCCCTTACACTGAAGCTTTCTTT.

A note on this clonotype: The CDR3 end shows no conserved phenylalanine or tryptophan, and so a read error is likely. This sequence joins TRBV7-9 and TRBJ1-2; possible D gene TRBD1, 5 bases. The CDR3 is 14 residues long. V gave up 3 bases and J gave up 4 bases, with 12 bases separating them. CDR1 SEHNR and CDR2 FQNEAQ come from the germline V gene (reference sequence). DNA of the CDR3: TGTGCCAGCAGCTTTCCCTCCGGGACCTATGGCTACACCATC. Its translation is CASSFPSGTYGYTI.

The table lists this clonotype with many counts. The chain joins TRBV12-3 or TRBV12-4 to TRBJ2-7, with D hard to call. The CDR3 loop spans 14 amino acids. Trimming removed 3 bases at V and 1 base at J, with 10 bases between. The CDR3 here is CASSLGSLSYEQYF. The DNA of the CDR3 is TGTGCCAGCAGTTTGGGGTCCCTTTCCTACGAGCAGTACTTC.

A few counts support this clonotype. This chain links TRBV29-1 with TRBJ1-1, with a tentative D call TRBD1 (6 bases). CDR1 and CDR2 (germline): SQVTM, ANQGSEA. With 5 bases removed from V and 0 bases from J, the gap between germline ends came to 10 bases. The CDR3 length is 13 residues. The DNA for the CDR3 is TGCAGCGTTTTTGACAGGATGAACACTGAAGCTTTCTTT. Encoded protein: CSVFDRMNTEAFF.

CDR3 in DNA: TGTGCCAGCTCACCATCCACTAGCGGGAGTTACAATGAGCAGTTCTTC. Translated: CASSPSTSGSYNEQFF. This chain connects TRBV18 to TRBJ2-1, with 11 bases identical to TRBD2. The CDR3 runs to 16 residues. The V gene end was trimmed by 2 bases and the J gene end by 4 bases; junction bases not matched to a gene: 4. The V gene's germline CDR1 is KGHSH and CDR2 LQKENI.

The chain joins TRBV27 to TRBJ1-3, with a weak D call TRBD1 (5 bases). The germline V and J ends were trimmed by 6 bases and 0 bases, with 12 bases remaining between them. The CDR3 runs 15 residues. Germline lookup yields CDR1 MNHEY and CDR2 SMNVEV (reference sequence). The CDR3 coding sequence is TGTGCCAGCAGGACCGGGGCTCACTCTGGAAACACCATATATTTT. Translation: CASRTGAHSGNTIYF.

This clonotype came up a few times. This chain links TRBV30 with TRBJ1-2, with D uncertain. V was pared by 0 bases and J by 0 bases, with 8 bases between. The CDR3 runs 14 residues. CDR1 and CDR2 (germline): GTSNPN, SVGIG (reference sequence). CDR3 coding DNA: TGTGCCTGGAGTGTATTCCTAGCTAACTATGGCTACACCTTC. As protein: CAWSVFLANYGYTF.

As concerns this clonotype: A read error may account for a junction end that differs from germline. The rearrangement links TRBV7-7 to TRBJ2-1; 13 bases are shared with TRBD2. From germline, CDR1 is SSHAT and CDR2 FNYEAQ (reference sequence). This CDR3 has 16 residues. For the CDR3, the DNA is TGTGCTAGCAGCCGACTAGCGGGAGGAAAAGGCAATGAGCAGTTCTTC. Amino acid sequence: CASSRLAGGKGNEQFF.

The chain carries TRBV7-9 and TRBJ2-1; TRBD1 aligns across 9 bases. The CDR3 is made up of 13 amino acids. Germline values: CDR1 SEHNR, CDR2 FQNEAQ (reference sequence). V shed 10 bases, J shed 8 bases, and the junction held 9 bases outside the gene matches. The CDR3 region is CATRDRVYDEQFF. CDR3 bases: TGTGCCACCCGGGACAGGGTTTACGATGAGCAGTTCTTC.